The 15 T cell receptor beta chains reported below all come from one sample, sequenced in a study of beta chain features in type 1 diabetes. Study-level findings and limits: Shorter TCRB CDR3s, moderately but significantly so, were found in Type 1 diabetes patients in all four CD4+ subsets.

Expressed TCRB transcripts were sequenced after all isolated RNA was converted to cDNA. TCRdb keeps only in-frame clones here, not all; method: immunoSEQ multiplex PCR. The repertoire holds 600,000 or so clones, with roughly 12% as singletons. Their target antigens are unknown. The sequencing sample was made of naive CD4+ T cells from blood. These TCRs come from a man aged 25-45 years with type 1 diabetes.

The rearrangement joins TRBV5-1 to TRBJ2-2; a possible D gene is TRBD2 (5 bases). Germline V CDR1 and CDR2: SGHRS, YFSETQ. The ends were cut back, 6 bases at V and 7 bases at J, with 13 bases in the middle. The CDR3 length is 13 residues. The CDR3 DNA follows: TGCGCCAGCACCCTTAGTGGAGGCGGGGAGCTGTTTTTT. It encodes CASTLSGGGELFF.

This clone was seen a few times. The chain uses TRBV18 and TRBJ2-6; unclear D gene. The CDR3 sequence is 16 residues long. Between the trimmed V and J ends, which lost 6 bases and 4 bases, there was a span of 16 bases. Germline CDR1 and CDR2: KGHSH and LQKENI. CDR3 loop: CASSSTAWAGANVLTF. The CDR3 DNA reads as TGTGCCAGCTCTAGCACTGCGTGGGCCGGGGCCAACGTCCTGACTTTC.

This chain links TRBV5-1 with TRBJ1-6; 9 nucleotides line up with TRBD1. Germline lookup yields CDR1 SGHRS and CDR2 YFSETQ. Trimming removed 6 bases from V and 7 bases from J; junction bases left unmatched: 8. CDR3 length: 15 residues. The CDR3: CASTSSGTGNSPLHF. The CDR3 bases are TGCGCCAGCACGTCGTCAGGGACAGGGAATTCACCCCTCCACTTT.

This clone has just a few counts. This rearrangement joins TRBV28 to TRBJ2-3, with 9 bases lining up with TRBD2. Unmatched junction bases numbered 5, after V lost 11 bases and J lost 2 bases. Germline CDR1 reads MDHEN; CDR2 reads SYDVKM. The CDR3 is made up of 13 amino acids. The CDR3 spells CASAGGNTDTQYF. DNA for the CDR3: TGTGCCTCCGCGGGGGGGAACACAGATACGCAGTATTTT.

The sample holds a few counts of this clone. The J gene is TRBJ2-3, the V gene TRBV5-1; possibly TRBD1 for D (5 bases). Germline CDR1 and CDR2: SGHRS and YFSETQ. The CDR3 spans 16 residues. Trimming cost V 0 bases and J 2 bases, with 13 bases left between them. In DNA form, the CDR3 reads TGCGCCAGCAGCTTGGGGGCAGCCAGGGACACAGATACGCAGTATTTT. Translated, it gives CASSLGAARDTDTQYF.

The genes are TRBV2 and TRBJ2-7; possibly TRBD1 or TRBD2 for D (6 bases each). Germline-derived CDR1 and CDR2 are SNHLY and FYNNEI. The CDR3 contains 14 residues. V lost 7 bases, J lost 1 base, and 14 bases lay in between. The CDR3 DNA reads TGTGCCAGCATCGAGGGGGGCTTTTCCTACGAGCAGTACTTC. This translates into CASIEGGFSYEQYF.

This clone has only a few counts. Other DNA sequences within the sample encode an identical CDR3. The chain recombines TRBV7-2 with TRBJ2-7; 9 bases fit TRBD1. The CDR3 covers 13 residues. V was clipped by 5 bases and J by 3 bases; unmatched bases: 2. Germline V gives CDR1 SGHTA, CDR2 FQGNSA. DNA for the CDR3: TGTGCCAGCAGCCCGGGACAGGGCTACGAGCAGTACTTC. Protein product: CASSPGQGYEQYF.

Remarks on this clone: The same CDR3 can be traced to other DNA sequences in this sample. This chain joins TRBV18 and TRBJ1-6; D is unclear. The CDR3 length is 12 residues. Germline V gives CDR1 KGHSH, CDR2 LQKENI. V dropped 1 base and J dropped 8 bases, with 3 bases sitting between them. The CDR3 DNA reads TGTGCCAGCTCACCACAGGATTCACCCCTCCACTTT. Amino acid sequence: CASSPQDSPLHF. Full variable domain (remainder filled in from reference TRBV18 and TRBJ1-6): NAGVMQNPRHLVRRRGQEARLRCSPMKGHSHVYWYRQLPEEGLKFMVYLQKENIIDESGMPKERFSAEFPKEGPSILRIQQVVRGDSAAYFCASSPQDSPLHFGNGTRLTVT.

V and J are TRBV5-6 and TRBJ2-6; D is unclear. CDR1 is SGHDT, CDR2 YYEEEE, per germline. The CDR3 runs 15 residues. The ends were cut back, 2 bases at V and 2 bases at J, with 8 bases in the middle. The CDR3 DNA reads as TGTGCCAGCAGCTTTACCTGGACTGGGGCCAACGTCCTGACTTTC. This sequence encodes CASSFTWTGANVLTF.

The chain employs TRBV2 and TRBJ2-3; 9 bases agree with TRBD2. Germline CDR1 is SNHLY and CDR2 is FYNNEI. J gave up 8 bases and V 2 bases, and 2 bases lay outside the gene matches. The CDR3 runs to 13 residues. The CDR3 nucleotides are TGTGCCAGCAGTGAAATGACTAGCGGTACGCAGTATTTT. Its protein is CASSEMTSGTQYF.

The chain links TRBV5-4 to TRBJ2-1, with D perhaps TRBD1 (5 bases). The CDR3 is 14 residues long. Germline V gene sequence: CDR1 SGHNT, CDR2 YYREEE (reference sequence). Deletions cut 3 bases from V and 0 bases from J, with 7 bases between. In DNA, the CDR3 is TGTGCCAGCAGCTGGCAGGGCTCCTACAATGAGCAGTTCTTC. Encoded protein: CASSWQGSYNEQFF. The complete variable domain, with remaining parts taken from reference TRBV5-4 and TRBJ2-1, reads ETGVTQSPTHLIKTRGQQVTLRCSSQSGHNTVSWYQQALGQGPQFIFQYYREEENGRGNFPPRFSGLQFPNYSSELNVNALELDDSALYLCASSWQGSYNEQFFGPGTRLTVL.

This clone has only a few counts. This chain links TRBV6-5 with TRBJ2-1, with D perhaps matching TRBD1 (7 bases). V was trimmed by 4 bases and J by 4 bases, leaving 14 bases between them. Germline V lookup: CDR1 MNHEY, CDR2 SVGAGI. CDR3 length equals 15 residues. The CDR3 sequence: CASSSGGNRYNEQFF. In DNA, the CDR3 is TGTGCCAGCAGTTCAGGGGGGAATAGGTACAATGAGCAGTTCTTC.

This chain links TRBV9 with TRBJ1-1, with D tentatively TRBD1 (6 bases). Trimming stripped 6 bases from V and 4 bases from J, with 16 bases between. Germline CDR1 and CDR2: SGDLS and YYNGEE. The CDR3 totals 14 residues. CDR3: CASTKTGRRTEAFF. DNA of the CDR3: TGTGCCAGCACCAAAACAGGGCGTCGCACTGAAGCTTTCTTT.

This clone appeared a few times. Written as DNA, the CDR3 is TGTGCCTGGGGGCAGGAGTGGGCTCAGCCCCAGCATTTT. Residues: CAWGQEWAQPQHF. The V gene is TRBV30, the J gene TRBJ1-5; D remains ambiguous. The CDR3 is 13 residues long. V was trimmed by 5 bases and J by 6 bases, leaving 14 bases between them. CDR1 GTSNPN and CDR2 SVGIG come from the germline V gene (reference sequence).

A few counts support this clone. The chain links TRBV7-9 to TRBJ2-7; the match to TRBD2 covers 12 bases. The junction had 5 bases not matched to a gene; V was cut back by 6 bases and J by 2 bases. Germline values: CDR1 SEHNR, CDR2 FQNEAQ (reference sequence). The CDR3 is 15 residues long. The CDR3: CASRHGTSGPYEQYF. In DNA form, the CDR3 reads TGTGCCAGCAGACATGGGACTAGCGGGCCCTACGAGCAGTACTTC.